This paragraph reports one TCR beta chain. No antigen is known for it. Germline V gives CDR1 MDHEN, CDR2 SYDVKM. The ends were cut back, 5 bases at V and 6 bases at J, with 11 bases in the middle. The CDR3 loop spans 13 amino acids. The sample is drawn from a study of T cell responses to AZD1222 COVID-19 vaccine. Study-wide results and limits: Among spike-specific TCRs, nearly half reportedly target unmutated variant regions. With two AZD1222 doses given, Spike-specific TCR breadth and depth both rose. Sampling captured repertoires only after the peak T cell response.

Profiled with immunoSEQ multiplex PCR; TCRdb holds only in-frame clones, not every one. The sample has around 130,000 clones, around 90% seen once; the top ten hold 4.2%. The sequences come from peripheral blood, collected 28 days after the second dose of the MenACWY control vaccine. The sequence derives from an adult who received the MenACWY meningococcal vaccine as a control. J is TRBJ1-3 and V is TRBV28, with D possibly TRBD1 on 5 matching bases. CDR3 DNA: TGTGCCAGCAGTCGCCTACAGGAAAACACCATATATTTT. It encodes CASSRLQENTIYF.